A single sample gave rise to the 32 T cell receptor beta chains below, sequenced in a study of vaccination effects on CD4 cells after COVID-19. Peptide-pool stimulation followed by sequencing identified expanded antigen-specific CD4+ clonotypes in the ViraFEST assay. An approximately 10-day culture period preceded the isolation of CD4+ T cells. Vaccinated participants had no history of SARS-CoV-2 infection and tested negative for nucleocapsid antibodies. Their antigens are not known. Only in-frame clones appear in the TCRdb table, and some are missing; sequencing was by immunoSEQ multiplex PCR. The data hold roughly 23,000 clones, with around 62% observed a single time. The starting material was CD4+ T cells from PBMCs cultured with HCoV-NL63 spike peptides, obtained before COVID-19 vaccination. The origin of the receptors is a human donor who received a COVID-19 vaccine.

Worth noting for this clone: This CDR3 is also generated by other DNA sequences in the sample. The genes are TRBV4-1 and TRBJ1-4, with 8 nucleotides matching TRBD1. Germline CDR1 and CDR2: MGHRA and YSYEKL. V lost 0 bases to trimming and J lost 8 bases; unmatched junction nucleotides: 2. CDR3 size: 14 residues. The CDR3 spells CASSQDRGQEKLFF. CDR3 bases: TGCGCCAGCAGCCAAGACAGGGGGCAGGAAAAACTGTTTTTT.

The chain couples TRBV11-1 to TRBJ2-1; 10 bases are a match to TRBD2. The V gene end was trimmed by 2 bases and the J gene end by 6 bases; junction bases not matched to a gene: 4. Germline assignment: CDR1 SGHAT and CDR2 FQDESV (reference sequence). CDR3 size: 15 residues. CDR3 DNA: TGTGCCAGCAGCTTACTAGCGGGAGTTGTCAATGAGCAGTTCTTC. Its protein is CASSLLAGVVNEQFF. Full variable domain (outside the CDR3, taken from reference TRBV11-1 and TRBJ2-1): EAEVAQSPRYKITEKSQAVAFWCDPISGHATLYWYRQILGQGPELLVQFQDESVVDDSQLPKDRFSAERLKGVDSTLKIQPAELGDSAMYLCASSLLAGVVNEQFFGPGTRLTVL.

The genes are TRBV12-3 or TRBV12-4 and TRBJ2-7; D is undetermined. CDR3 size: 11 residues. V lost 5 bases, J lost 2 bases, and 4 bases lay in between. As DNA, the CDR3 is TGTGCCAGCAGTAAGACCTACGAGCAGTACTTC. Translating gives CASSKTYEQYF.

This clone was detected only a few times. This chain joins TRBV7-8 and TRBJ2-7; 7 bases are shared with TRBD1. Germline-derived CDR1 and CDR2 are SGHVS and FQNEAQ. Trimming removed 4 bases from V and 7 bases from J; junction bases left unmatched: 13. The CDR3 covers 15 residues. CDR3 in DNA: TGTGCCAGCAGCTCGCTGGGGACAGCGGAGAGGGAGCAGTACTTC. Amino acids: CASSSLGTAEREQYF.

The chain employs TRBV5-1 and TRBJ2-6; D remains unclear. The V and J ends lost 4 bases and 4 bases respectively, with 6 bases between them. The CDR3 consists of 13 residues. The germline gives CDR1 SGHRS, CDR2 YFSETQ. The CDR3 is CASSLSGANVLTF. In nucleotides, the CDR3 is TGCGCCAGCAGCCTCTCCGGGGCCAACGTCCTGACTTTC.

This clone was observed once. The chain joins TRBV2 to TRBJ2-7, with D tentatively TRBD2 (6 bases). Germline CDR1 and CDR2: SNHLY and FYNNEI. The CDR3 consists of 13 residues. With 8 bases removed from V and 1 base from J, the gap between germline ends came to 12 bases. CDR3 nucleotides: TGTGCCAGCGATTCCAGCGGGTCCTACGAGCAGTACTTC. Its translation: CASDSSGSYEQYF.

This clone was detected a few times. The chain recombines TRBV6-5 with TRBJ1-5, with 7 bases fitting TRBD1. V lost 6 bases and J lost 1; bases outside the gene matches: 6. Per the germline V gene, CDR1 is MNHEY and CDR2 is SVGAGI. There are 15 residues in the CDR3. The CDR3 coding sequence is TGTGCCAGCAGATCGGACAGGCGAAGCAATCAGCCCCAGCATTTT. Protein: CASRSDRRSNQPQHF.

This chain connects TRBV5-8 to TRBJ2-1; perhaps TRBD1 as D (6 bases). This CDR3 has 14 amino acids. Germline V gives CDR1 SGHTS, CDR2 YDEGEE. V lost 2 bases, J lost 3 bases, and 9 bases lay in between. CDR3 residues: CASSLQDSYNEQFF. The DNA of the CDR3 is TGTGCCAGCAGCTTACAGGACAGCTACAATGAGCAGTTCTTC. The full variable domain, rest sourced from reference TRBV5-8 and TRBJ2-1, is EAGVTQSPTHLIKTRGQQATLRCSPISGHTSVYWYQQALGLGLQFLLWYDEGEERNRGNFPPRFSGRQFPNYSSELNVNALELEDSALYLCASSLQDSYNEQFFGPGTRLTVL.

This clone was recorded a few times. V is TRBV5-1 and J is TRBJ1-6, with 9 bases aligning to TRBD1. This CDR3 is 15 amino acids long. Germline CDR1 SGHRS, CDR2 YFSETQ. V was clipped by 6 bases and J by 7 bases; unmatched bases: 8. Written as DNA, the CDR3 is TGCGCCAGCACCCTCCGACAGGGGGAGAATTCACCCCTCCACTTT. It translates to CASTLRQGENSPLHF.

This clone was detected only a few times. This chain links TRBV19 with TRBJ1-2; 9 nucleotides line up with TRBD1. CDR1 is LNHDA, CDR2 SQIVND, per germline (reference sequence). V shed 3 bases and J 6 bases; nucleotides not matched to a gene: 2. This CDR3 has 13 amino acids. CDR3 in DNA: TGTGCCAGTAGTATCCGACAGGGGGATGGCTACACCTTC. Translating it yields CASSIRQGDGYTF.

This rearrangement joins TRBV7-2 to TRBJ1-5, with a weak D call TRBD1 (5 bases). Trimming removed 0 bases at V and 6 bases at J, with 12 bases between. The CDR3 has 15 amino acids. The V gene's germline CDR1 is SGHTA and CDR2 FQGNSA. CDR3 protein: CASSLAGAGGQPQHF. The CDR3 bases are TGTGCCAGCAGCTTAGCAGGGGCGGGTGGTCAGCCCCAGCATTTT.

CDR3 sequence (DNA): TGTGCCAGCAGCGTAGAAATCCAGGGGTCTGGGGCCAACGTCCTGACTTTC. It is translated as CASSVEIQGSGANVLTF. The V gene is TRBV9, the J gene TRBJ2-6, with TRBD1 as a possible D gene (6 bases). The V end lost 0 bases, the J end lost 1 base, and 11 bases lay between the germline ends. Germline V gene data show CDR1 as SGDLS and CDR2 as YYNGEE. This CDR3 has 17 residues.

V gene TRBV27 combines with J gene TRBJ2-7, with unresolved D. The CDR3 is made up of 14 amino acids. Trimming stripped 5 bases from V and 6 bases from J, with 17 bases between. Germline values: CDR1 MNHEY, CDR2 SMNVEV (reference sequence). CDR3 loop: CASSQGPPPGEQYF. In DNA form, the CDR3 reads TGTGCCAGCAGTCAAGGACCCCCCCCAGGCGAGCAGTACTTC.

The chain uses TRBV6-5 and TRBJ2-1; 11 positions agree with TRBD2. Germline trimming cut 4 bases from V and 9 bases from J; bases unmatched to any gene: 8. The CDR3 consists of 15 residues. Germline CDR1 and CDR2: MNHEY and SVGAGI. The CDR3 DNA follows: TGTGCCAGCAGTTTTAGCGGGAGGGCCGTTTTTGAGCAGTTCTTC. This encodes CASSFSGRAVFEQFF.

This clone was counted a few times. The chain uses TRBV6-6 and TRBJ2-2; 8 bases match TRBD2. The CDR3 has 16 residues. The junction had 7 bases not matched to a gene; V was cut back by 2 bases and J by 5 bases. Germline V gene lookup returns CDR1 MNHNY and CDR2 SVGAGI (reference sequence). The CDR3 DNA reads as TGTGCCAGCAGTTACGGGGCTAGCGGGTTGACCGGGGAGCTGTTTTTT. Translated, it gives CASSYGASGLTGELFF.

The chain links TRBV19 to TRBJ1-5; D not resolved. Germline CDR1 and CDR2: LNHDA and SQIVND (reference sequence). V dropped 7 bases and J dropped 0 bases, with 16 bases sitting between them. The CDR3 contains 16 residues. The CDR3 DNA is TGTGCCAGTACAGCTAAAAGCTTTTATAGCAATCAGCCCCAGCATTTT. Its translation: CASTAKSFYSNQPQHF. The complete variable domain, with remaining parts taken from reference TRBV19 and TRBJ1-5, reads DGGITQSPKYLFRKEGQNVTLSCEQNLNHDAMYWYRQDPGQGLRLIYYSQIVNDFQKGDIAEGYSVSREKKESFPLTVTSAQKNPTAFYLCASTAKSFYSNQPQHFGDGTRLSIL.

The V and J genes are TRBV2 and TRBJ1-2; D gene unclear. Trimming took off 7 bases at V and 5 bases at J, with 14 bases between the two ends. Germline V CDR1 and CDR2: SNHLY, FYNNEI. This CDR3 is built from 13 residues. In DNA, the CDR3 is TGTGCCAGCACCAGAGAGGTGCGATATGGCTACACCTTC. It yields the protein CASTREVRYGYTF.

The CDR3: CASSLIPGQGREQYF. The CDR3 nucleotides read TGCGCCAGCAGCTTGATTCCGGGACAGGGTCGGGAGCAGTACTTC. The V and J genes are TRBV5-1 and TRBJ2-7, with TRBD1 matching over 9 bases. CDR3 length: 15 amino acids. CDR1 is SGHRS, CDR2 YFSETQ, per germline. The J segment lost 7 bases and the V segment lost 1 base, leaving 9 bases of the junction unmatched.

The chain couples TRBV24-1 to TRBJ2-1, with TRBD2 matching 16 bases. V trimming: 0 bases; J trimming: 2 bases; junction bases outside the gene matches: 9. Germline V gene lookup returns CDR1 KGHDR and CDR2 SFDVKD. The CDR3 is made up of 21 amino acids. The CDR3 spells CATSDLQVGTSGGDAYNEQFF. CDR3 coding DNA: TGTGCCACCAGTGATTTGCAAGTCGGGACTAGCGGGGGGGATGCCTACAATGAGCAGTTCTTC.

This clone appeared a few times. V and J are TRBV7-2 and TRBJ1-1; a weak D match, TRBD1 (5 bases). CDR3 length equals 14 residues. The V gene's germline CDR1 is SGHTA and CDR2 FQGNSA. Trimming pared 2 bases from V and 3 bases from J, leaving 10 bases between. The CDR3 sequence is CASSLQGGDTEAFF. DNA of the CDR3: TGTGCCAGCAGCTTACAGGGAGGGGACACTGAAGCTTTCTTT.

The chain links TRBV5-1 to TRBJ2-7; weak D call: TRBD1 (6 bases). CDR1 is SGHRS and CDR2 is YFSETQ in the germline V gene. CDR3 length: 15 residues. V was shortened by 1 base and J by 1 base, with 12 bases between the two germline ends. As DNA, the CDR3 is TGCGCCAGCAGCTTGTTTTCAGGACAGTCCTACGAGCAGTACTTC. Translation gives CASSLFSGQSYEQYF.

V is TRBV5-1 and J is TRBJ1-2; D not resolved. Trimming removed 0 bases at V and 6 bases at J, with 15 bases between. Germline assignment: CDR1 SGHRS and CDR2 YFSETQ. The CDR3 runs to 15 residues. CDR3 in DNA: TGCGCCAGCAGCTTGGTCGCCGGGAACGAGAATGGCTACACCTTC. This encodes CASSLVAGNENGYTF.

The chain is built from TRBV5-6 and TRBJ1-2; no firm D call. The CDR3 is 12 amino acids. Trimming removed 2 bases at V and 6 bases at J, with 8 bases between. CDR1 SGHDT and CDR2 YYEEEE come from the germline V gene. The CDR3 protein is CASSFMVDGYTF. In nucleotides, the CDR3 is TGTGCCAGCAGCTTCATGGTAGATGGCTACACCTTC. The full variable domain, in which reference TRBV5-6 and TRBJ1-2 provide the parts outside the CDR3, is DAGVTQSPTHLIKTRGQQVTLRCSPKSGHDTVSWYQQALGQGPQFIFQYYEEEERQRGNFPDRFSGHQFPNYSSELNVNALLLGDSALYLCASSFMVDGYTFGSGTRLTVV.

The rearrangement links TRBV27 to TRBJ2-2; possibly TRBD1 for D (6 bases). V was pared by 6 bases and J by 1 base, with 9 bases between. Germline V gives CDR1 MNHEY, CDR2 SMNVEV (reference sequence). The CDR3 loop spans 14 amino acids. CDR3 loop: CASRWGQNTGELFF. The CDR3 DNA reads TGTGCCAGCAGGTGGGGACAGAACACCGGGGAGCTGTTTTTT.

The chain links TRBV10-2 to TRBJ2-3; D is undetermined. CDR1 is WSHSY, CDR2 SAAADI, per germline. V was shortened by 6 bases and J by 6 bases, with 10 bases between the two germline ends. The CDR3 extends over 12 amino acids. The CDR3 DNA follows: TGCGCCAGCAGGGATCCCCGGGATACGCAGTATTTT. This encodes CASRDPRDTQYF.

The CDR3 bases are TGTGCCAGCAGTAAGCCCAGGGAGACCCAGTACTTC. Amino acid sequence: CASSKPRETQYF. This chain joins TRBV21-1 and TRBJ2-5; the D call TRBD1 from the table was never checked on the DNA. TRBV21-1 is listed as a pseudogene. The CDR3 runs to 12 residues.

This clone was recorded a few times. The chain uses TRBV29-1 and TRBJ2-1; tentatively, D is TRBD2 (5 bases). This CDR3 comprises 13 residues. V was shortened by 3 bases and J by 2 bases, with 8 bases between the two germline ends. Germline CDR1 reads SQVTM; CDR2 reads ANQGSEA. The CDR3 DNA sequence: TGCAGCGTTGAGCGGGCCACCTACAATGAGCAGTTCTTC. Translating it yields CSVERATYNEQFF.

The rearrangement uses TRBV7-2 and TRBJ2-7; a possible D gene is TRBD1 (5 bases). The V gene lost 4 bases and the J gene lost 2 bases, with 9 bases spanning the gap. The CDR3 totals 13 residues. CDR1 SGHTA and CDR2 FQGNSA come from the germline V gene. The CDR3 loop is CASSSRQTYEQYF. CDR3 nucleotide sequence: TGTGCCAGCAGCTCCCGACAGACCTACGAGCAGTACTTC. Filled out from reference TRBV7-2 and TRBJ2-7, the complete variable domain reads GAGVSQSPSNKVTEKGKDVELRCDPISGHTALYWYRQSLGQGLEFLIYFQGNSAPDKSGLPSDRFSAERTGGSVSTLTIQRTQQEDSAVYLCASSSRQTYEQYFGPGTRLTVT.

The genes are TRBV28 and TRBJ1-4; D unresolved. Between the trimmed V and J ends, which lost 3 bases and 5 bases, there was a span of 10 bases. Germline-derived CDR1 and CDR2 are MDHEN and SYDVKM. The CDR3 covers 14 residues. The CDR3 region has the DNA TGTGCCAGCAGTTTCGCCCTCGGAAATGAAAAACTGTTTTTT. This translates into CASSFALGNEKLFF.

This clone is medium-sized in the sample. V usage is TRBV6-5 and J usage is TRBJ1-1; D unclear. Per the germline V gene, CDR1 is MNHEY and CDR2 is SVGAGI. V lost 7 bases to trimming and J lost 0 bases, with 12 bases between them. The CDR3 length is 14 residues. CDR3 coding DNA: TGTGCCAGCAAGCTTGACACTTTGAACACTGAAGCTTTCTTT. Protein sequence: CASKLDTLNTEAFF.

The chain is built from TRBV3-1 (or the pseudogene TRBV3-2) and TRBJ1-1, with D hard to call. This CDR3 has 12 residues. V lost 1 base and J lost 7, with 7 bases in between. Germline V gene lookup returns CDR1 LGHDT and CDR2 YNNKEL (reference sequence). The CDR3 sequence is CASSQATFEAFF. Written as DNA, the CDR3 is TGTGCCAGCAGCCAAGCTACGTTTGAAGCTTTCTTT.

This clone was counted a few times. The rearrangement links TRBV9 to TRBJ1-1, with 10 bases matching TRBD1. This CDR3 has 15 residues. With 3 bases clipped from V and 4 bases from J, the junction kept 6 bases outside the gene matches. The germline V gene encodes CDR1 SGDLS and CDR2 YYNGEE. CDR3 in amino acids: CASSDGTGASTEAFF. The DNA for the CDR3 is TGTGCCAGCAGCGATGGGACAGGGGCAAGCACTGAAGCTTTCTTT.